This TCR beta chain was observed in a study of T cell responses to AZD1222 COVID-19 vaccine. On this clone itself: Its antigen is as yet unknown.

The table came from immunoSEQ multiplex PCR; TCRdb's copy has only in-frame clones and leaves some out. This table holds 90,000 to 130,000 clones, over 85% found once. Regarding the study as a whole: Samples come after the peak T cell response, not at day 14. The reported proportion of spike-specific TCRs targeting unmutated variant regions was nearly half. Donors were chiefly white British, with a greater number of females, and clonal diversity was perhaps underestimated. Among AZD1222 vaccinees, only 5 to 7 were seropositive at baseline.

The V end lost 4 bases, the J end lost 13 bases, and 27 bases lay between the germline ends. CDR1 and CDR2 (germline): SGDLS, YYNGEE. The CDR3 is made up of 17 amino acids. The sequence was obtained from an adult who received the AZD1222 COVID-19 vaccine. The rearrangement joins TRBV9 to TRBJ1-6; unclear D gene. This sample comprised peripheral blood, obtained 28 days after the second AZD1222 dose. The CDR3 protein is CASSPREDPGWSSPLHF. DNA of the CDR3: TGTGCCAGCAGCCCCCGGGAGGACCCTGGCTGGAGCTCGCCCCTCCACTTT.